This entry describes one T cell receptor beta chain. Study processing details: It was from reference gene primer amplification that nucleated cell counts were estimated. Sequenced by immunoSEQ multiplex PCR; TCRdb stores in-frame clones only, minus some. That table supplies the V and J calls and clone size; D and trimming were determined from the DNA. The sample yields 210,000 or so clones, about four fifths seen once. This sample stems from a study of blood T cell repertoires in COVID-19. Overall study context: The samples span acute and convalescent COVID-19 from the United States, Italy and Spain. Sources were T cells, B-cell-depleted T cells, or PBMCs; the material itself was cDNA or gDNA.

CDR1 is SGHTA, CDR2 FQGTGA, per germline. J was trimmed by 8 bases and V by 4 bases; bases with no gene match: 5. CDR3 length: 13 amino acids. The TCR sequence derives from a man aged 50 to 60 with active or convalescent COVID-19. The chain couples TRBV7-3 to TRBJ1-2, with 9 bases fitting TRBD1. Sequencing was performed on peripheral blood. The CDR3 here is CASSSTGGRGYTF. Written as DNA, the CDR3 is TGTGCCAGCAGCTCTACAGGGGGCCGGGGCTACACCTTC.